These 20 T cell receptor beta chains originate from one sample sequenced in a study of T cell repertoires in cytomegalovirus infection. One entry per CDR3 protein, called by TCRdb with MiXCR from the reads. This sample has almost 550,000 distinct CDR3 sequences, with approximately 15% found just once. Sequenced sample: CD8+ T cells from PBMCs. Receptors were obtained from a human donor in good health (CMV status not recorded). Some clones in this sample may be carry-over from other donors' samples.

Notes on this clonotype: This sequence may be a read error, since a much larger clone differs from it by one base. The chain couples TRBV6-1 to TRBJ2-7; maybe TRBD2 (6 bases). Germline lookup yields CDR1 MNHNS and CDR2 SASEGT. The CDR3 runs 17 residues. DNA for the CDR3: TGTGCCAGCAGTGAACCTGCGGAATGGAGGGAAATCTACGAGCAGTCCTTC. Translated: CASSEPAEWREIYEQSF.

Regarding this clonotype: The junction departs from the called germline gene at one end, perhaps through a read error. The rearrangement uses TRBV10-2 and TRBJ2-1; no clear D gene. Germline V gives CDR1 WSHSY, CDR2 SAAADI. The CDR3 runs to 13 residues. In DNA form, the CDR3 reads TGCGCCAGCAGTGAGTTACCCCGAAATGCGCAGTTCTTC. Translation: CASSELPRNAQFF.

The V and J genes are TRBV7-6 and TRBJ1-5; 12 bases map to TRBD1. This CDR3 region has 16 residues. Trimming at V came to 5 bases and at J to 2 bases, leaving 4 bases not matched to a gene. The germline V gene has CDR1 SGHVS and CDR2 FNYEAQ. The CDR3 coding sequence is TGTGCCAGCAGCATTGGGACAGGGGGCGGCAATCAGCCCCAGCATTTT. It is translated as CASSIGTGGGNQPQHF.

This clonotype came up many times. The chain employs TRBV29-1 and TRBJ2-7, with 11 bases identical to TRBD2. CDR1 SQVTM and CDR2 ANQGSEA come from the germline V gene. The CDR3 contains 14 residues. V lost 6 bases, J lost 0 bases, and 4 bases stayed unmatched. Here the CDR3 reads CSVASGRSSYEQYF. CDR3 in DNA: TGCAGCGTAGCTAGCGGGAGGAGCTCCTACGAGCAGTACTTC.

This clonotype has ten or more counts. The chain uses TRBV7-3 and TRBJ2-2; 7 bases agree with TRBD2. V shed 5 bases, J shed 7 bases, and the junction held 4 bases outside the gene matches. Germline V lookup: CDR1 SGHTA, CDR2 FQGTGA. The CDR3 runs 13 residues. CDR3 in DNA: TGTGCCAGCAGCCCAGGGACTAACGGGGAGCTGTTTTTT. Its protein product is CASSPGTNGELFF.

This clonotype was seen a handful of times. The chain employs TRBV5-1 and TRBJ2-7; D is uncertain. Deletions cut 1 base from V and 6 bases from J, with 11 bases between. The germline V gene encodes CDR1 SGHRS and CDR2 YFSETQ. CDR3 length equals 13 residues. CDR3 loop: CASSLKVGGEQYF. CDR3 nucleotides: TGCGCCAGCAGCTTGAAAGTCGGCGGCGAGCAGTACTTC. Based on the CDR3 plus reference TRBV5-1 and TRBJ2-7, the full variable domain is KAGVTQTPRYLIKTRGQQVTLSCSPISGHRSVSWYQQTPGQGLQFLFEYFSETQRNKGNFPGRFSGRQFSNSRSEMNVSTLELGDSALYLCASSLKVGGEQYFGPGTRLTVT.

This clonotype was seen only a few times. The V gene is TRBV5-4, the J gene TRBJ1-1; D call uncertain. The ends were cut back, 1 base at V and 6 bases at J, with 10 bases in the middle. This CDR3 is 13 amino acids long. Germline lookup yields CDR1 SGHNT and CDR2 YYREEE (reference sequence). The CDR3 DNA reads TGTGCCAGCAGCTTGAGGAGTCCTGCTGAAGCTTTCTTT. It encodes CASSLRSPAEAFF. Full variable domain (remainder filled in from reference TRBV5-4 and TRBJ1-1): ETGVTQSPTHLIKTRGQQVTLRCSSQSGHNTVSWYQQALGQGPQFIFQYYREEENGRGNFPPRFSGLQFPNYSSELNVNALELDDSALYLCASSLRSPAEAFFGQGTRLTVV.

This clonotype has a handful of counts. An end of the junction does not agree with germline; a read error may underlie this. The chain couples TRBV7-7 to TRBJ2-5, with 14 bases identical to TRBD2. Germline CDR1 SSHAT, CDR2 FNYEAQ (reference sequence). This CDR3 is 16 amino acids long. Here the CDR3 reads CASSPRLAGGLKTQYF. The CDR3 region has the DNA TGTGCTAGCAGCCCTCGACTAGCGGGAGGGCTAAAGACCCAGTACTTC. Looking up the rest from reference TRBV7-7 and TRBJ2-5 gives the full variable domain: GAGVSQSPRYKVTKRGQDVTLRCDPISSHATLYWYQQALGQGPEFLTYFNYEAQPDKSGLPSDRFSAERPEGSISTLTIQRTEQRDSAMYRCASSPRLAGGLKTQYFGPGTRLLVL.

This clonotype came up once. The CDR3 sequence: CASFVGESTEAFF. CDR3 sequence (DNA): TGTGCCAGCTTTGTCGGGGAGAGCACTGAAGCTTTCTTT. The chain joins TRBV6-5 to TRBJ1-1; no clear D. The CDR3 runs 13 residues. V was pared by 8 bases and J by 4 bases, with 14 bases between. Germline V gene sequence: CDR1 MNHEY, CDR2 SVGAGI.

This clonotype was seen at least ten times. The chain recombines TRBV7-9 with TRBJ2-1; TRBD1 matches 9 bases. Germline lookup yields CDR1 SEHNR and CDR2 FQNEAQ (reference sequence). The V segment lost 5 bases and the J segment 5 bases; nucleotides outside the gene matches: 10. The CDR3 length is 16 residues. CDR3: CASSDSGTGWDNEQFF. The CDR3 DNA reads as TGTGCCAGCAGCGACTCGGGGACAGGGTGGGACAATGAGCAGTTCTTC.

The gene calls are TRBV27 and TRBJ2-5, with D possibly being TRBD2 (6 bases). The V gene's germline CDR1 is MNHEY and CDR2 SMNVEV (reference sequence). CDR3 size: 12 residues. Trimming pared 5 bases from V and 7 bases from J, leaving 11 bases between. CDR3 in amino acids: CASSPGVGTQYF. The DNA for the CDR3 is TGTGCCAGCAGTCCGGGGGTTGGGACCCAGTACTTC.

The V and J genes are TRBV4-1 and TRBJ2-2; no clear D. Trimming stripped 1 base from V and 0 bases from J, with 3 bases between. CDR3 size: 14 residues. Germline-derived CDR1 and CDR2 are MGHRA and YSYEKL. The CDR3 loop is CASSQAPNTGELFF. In DNA, the CDR3 is TGCGCCAGCAGCCAAGCTCCGAACACCGGGGAGCTGTTTTTT.

This clonotype came up many times. This chain links TRBV7-9 with TRBJ2-7, with 10 bases aligning to TRBD1. V trimming: 5 bases; J trimming: 4 bases; junction bases outside the gene matches: 5. The CDR3 loop spans 14 amino acids. Germline CDR1 reads SEHNR; CDR2 reads FQNEAQ (reference sequence). The CDR3 here is CASSGPGQGYEQYF. In DNA form, the CDR3 reads TGTGCCAGCAGCGGCCCGGGACAGGGGTACGAGCAGTACTTC.

This clonotype has a handful of counts. V usage is TRBV19 and J usage is TRBJ2-2; no clear D. The CDR3 totals 14 residues. Germline lookup yields CDR1 LNHDA and CDR2 SQIVND (reference sequence). The V end was cut by 5 bases, the J end by 5 bases, with 12 bases between. In DNA, the CDR3 is TGTGCCAGTAGTTCTCGACGGAGAACCGGGGAGCTGTTTTTT. It encodes CASSSRRRTGELFF.

This clonotype was seen a few times. This chain joins TRBV5-5 and TRBJ1-5, with D possibly TRBD1 on 6 matching bases. V dropped 3 bases and J dropped 15 bases, with 16 bases sitting between them. Per the germline V gene, CDR1 is SGHKS and CDR2 is YYEKEE (reference sequence). The CDR3 is 12 amino acids. The CDR3 protein is CASSYSRGPPHF. The CDR3 DNA follows: TGTGCCAGCAGCTACTCCAGGGGCCCTCCGCATTTT.

This clonotype was picked up many times. The chain is built from TRBV28 and TRBJ1-6; TRBD1 matches 7 bases. The J segment lost 5 bases and the V segment lost 2 bases, leaving 0 bases of the junction unmatched. The germline V gene encodes CDR1 MDHEN and CDR2 SYDVKM. CDR3 size: 14 residues. The CDR3, as DNA: TGTGCCAGCAGTTTAACAGGGGATAATTCACCCCTCCACTTT. Protein product: CASSLTGDNSPLHF.

This clonotype has a count of ten or more. V is TRBV7-8 and J is TRBJ2-7, with 10 bases aligning to TRBD2. The CDR3 sequence is 16 residues long. V was clipped by 0 bases and J by 2 bases; unmatched bases: 4. Germline CDR1 is SGHVS and CDR2 is FQNEAQ. The CDR3 protein is CASSLALLAGAYEQYF. The DNA for the CDR3 is TGTGCCAGCAGCTTAGCGCTCCTAGCGGGAGCCTACGAGCAGTACTTC.

This clonotype came up a few times. This chain joins TRBV6-1 and TRBJ2-7; TRBD1 matches 11 bases. The CDR3 is 15 residues long. V was clipped by 2 bases and J by 3 bases; unmatched bases: 3. The V gene's germline CDR1 is MNHNS and CDR2 SASEGT. The CDR3 DNA follows: TGTGCCAGCAGTGAATCTGGGACAGGGGGCTACGAGCAGTACTTC. Translating it yields CASSESGTGGYEQYF.

Concerning this clonotype itself: This could be a read error, since a much larger clone is one nucleotide away. This sequence joins TRBV12-3 or TRBV12-4 and TRBJ2-1; 7 bases map to TRBD2. This CDR3 has 11 residues. CDR3 in DNA: TGTGCCACCCGGGACTACAAGGAGCAGTTCTTC. The encoded protein is CATRDYKEQFF.

This chain uses TRBV9 with TRBJ1-2; D is unresolved. Germline CDR1 SGDLS, CDR2 YYNGEE. Trimming stripped 0 bases from V and 1 base from J, with 10 bases between. The CDR3 length is 15 residues. The CDR3 bases are TGTGCCAGCAGCGTAGACGGCTCTATTAACTATGGCTACACCTTC. Its translation: CASSVDGSINYGYTF. Looking up the rest from reference TRBV9 and TRBJ1-2 gives the full variable domain: DSGVTQTPKHLITATGQRVTLRCSPRSGDLSVYWYQQSLDQGLQFLIQYYNGEERAKGNILERFSAQQFPDLHSELNLSSLELGDSALYFCASSVDGSINYGYTFGSGTRLTVV.